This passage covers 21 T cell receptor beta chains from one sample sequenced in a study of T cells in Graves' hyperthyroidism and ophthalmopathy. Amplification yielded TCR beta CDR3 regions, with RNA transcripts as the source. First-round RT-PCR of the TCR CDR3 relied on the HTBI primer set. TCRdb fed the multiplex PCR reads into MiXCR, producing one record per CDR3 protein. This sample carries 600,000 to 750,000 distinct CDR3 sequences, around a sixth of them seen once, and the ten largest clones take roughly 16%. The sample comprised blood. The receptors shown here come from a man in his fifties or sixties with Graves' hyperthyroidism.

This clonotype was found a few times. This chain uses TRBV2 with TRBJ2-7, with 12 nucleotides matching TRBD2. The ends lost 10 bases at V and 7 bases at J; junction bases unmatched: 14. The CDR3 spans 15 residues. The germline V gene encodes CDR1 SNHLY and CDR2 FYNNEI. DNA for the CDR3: TGTGCCACCGAAGTACCGGGACTAGCGGGCGCGGAGCAGTACTTC. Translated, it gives CATEVPGLAGAEQYF.

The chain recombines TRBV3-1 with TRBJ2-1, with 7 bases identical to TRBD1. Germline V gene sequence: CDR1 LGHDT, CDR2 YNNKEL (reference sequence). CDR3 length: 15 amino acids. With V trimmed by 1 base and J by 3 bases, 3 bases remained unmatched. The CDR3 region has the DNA TGTGCCAGCAGCCAAGGGGACAGCATCTACAATGAGCAGTTCTTC. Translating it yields CASSQGDSIYNEQFF.

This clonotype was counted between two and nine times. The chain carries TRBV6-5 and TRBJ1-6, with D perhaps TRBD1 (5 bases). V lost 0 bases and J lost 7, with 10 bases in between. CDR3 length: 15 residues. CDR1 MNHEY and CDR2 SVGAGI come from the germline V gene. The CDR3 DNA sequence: TGTGCCAGCAGTTACTCGGAGGGGCGGAATTCACCCCTCCACTTT. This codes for CASSYSEGRNSPLHF.

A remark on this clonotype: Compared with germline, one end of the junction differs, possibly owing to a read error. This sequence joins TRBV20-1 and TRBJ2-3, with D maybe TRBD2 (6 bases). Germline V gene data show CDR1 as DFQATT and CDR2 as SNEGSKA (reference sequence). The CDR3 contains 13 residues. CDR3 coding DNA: TGCAGTGCTAGCGGGAGCCGCACAGATACGAAGTATTTT. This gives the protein CSASGSRTDTKYF.

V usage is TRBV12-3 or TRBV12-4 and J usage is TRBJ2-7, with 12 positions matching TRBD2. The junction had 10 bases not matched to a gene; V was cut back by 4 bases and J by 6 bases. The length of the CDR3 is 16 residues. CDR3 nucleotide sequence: TGTGCCAGCAGTTCCCTAGCGGGACTAGCGGGTTCCGAGCAGTACTTC. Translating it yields CASSSLAGLAGSEQYF.

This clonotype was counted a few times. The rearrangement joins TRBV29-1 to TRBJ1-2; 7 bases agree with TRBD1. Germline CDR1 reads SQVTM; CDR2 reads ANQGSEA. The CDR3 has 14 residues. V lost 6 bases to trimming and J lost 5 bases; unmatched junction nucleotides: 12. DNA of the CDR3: TGCAGCGTAGCCGGGACAGCGGATTGGTATGGCTACACCTTC. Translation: CSVAGTADWYGYTF.

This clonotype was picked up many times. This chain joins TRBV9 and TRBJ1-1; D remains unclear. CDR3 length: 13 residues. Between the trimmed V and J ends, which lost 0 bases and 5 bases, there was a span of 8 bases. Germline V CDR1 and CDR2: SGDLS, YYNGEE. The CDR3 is CASSVEQWTEAFF. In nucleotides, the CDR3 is TGTGCCAGCAGCGTAGAACAGTGGACTGAAGCTTTCTTT. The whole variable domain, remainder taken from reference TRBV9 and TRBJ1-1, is DSGVTQTPKHLITATGQRVTLRCSPRSGDLSVYWYQQSLDQGLQFLIQYYNGEERAKGNILERFSAQQFPDLHSELNLSSLELGDSALYFCASSVEQWTEAFFGQGTRLTVV.

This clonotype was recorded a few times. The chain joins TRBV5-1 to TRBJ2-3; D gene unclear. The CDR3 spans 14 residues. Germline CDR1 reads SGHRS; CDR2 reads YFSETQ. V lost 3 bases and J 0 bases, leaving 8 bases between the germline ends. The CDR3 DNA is TGCGCCAGCAGCTATGCAGCCAGCACAGATACGCAGTATTTT. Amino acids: CASSYAASTDTQYF.

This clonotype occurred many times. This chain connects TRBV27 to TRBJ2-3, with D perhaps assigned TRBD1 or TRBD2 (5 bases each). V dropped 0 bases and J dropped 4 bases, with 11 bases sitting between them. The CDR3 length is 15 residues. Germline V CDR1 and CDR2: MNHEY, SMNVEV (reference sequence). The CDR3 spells CASSLSSSGPDTQYF. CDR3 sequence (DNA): TGTGCCAGCAGTTTATCGTCTTCGGGGCCAGATACGCAGTATTTT.

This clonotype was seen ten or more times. This chain's CDR3 is CASSSQREYNEQFF. The CDR3, as DNA: TGTGCCAGCAGCTCACAAAGGGAGTACAATGAGCAGTTCTTC. V usage is TRBV11-1 and J usage is TRBJ2-1, with D perhaps TRBD2 (5 bases). CDR1 and CDR2 (germline): SGHAT, FQDESV (reference sequence). CDR3 length equals 14 residues. Trimming left V 4 bases short and J 4 bases short, with 11 bases between.

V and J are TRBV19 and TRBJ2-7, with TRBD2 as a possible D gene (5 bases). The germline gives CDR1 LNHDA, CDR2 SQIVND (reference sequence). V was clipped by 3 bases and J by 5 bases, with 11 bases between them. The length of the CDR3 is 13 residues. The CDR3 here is CASSMRRADEQYF. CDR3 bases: TGTGCCAGTAGTATGAGGCGGGCCGACGAGCAGTACTTC.

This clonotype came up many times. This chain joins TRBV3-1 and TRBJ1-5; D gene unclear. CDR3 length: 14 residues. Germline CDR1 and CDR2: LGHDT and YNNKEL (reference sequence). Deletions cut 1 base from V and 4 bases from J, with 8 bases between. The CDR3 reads CASSQGKANQPQHF. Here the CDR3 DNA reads TGTGCCAGCAGCCAAGGGAAGGCAAATCAGCCCCAGCATTTT.

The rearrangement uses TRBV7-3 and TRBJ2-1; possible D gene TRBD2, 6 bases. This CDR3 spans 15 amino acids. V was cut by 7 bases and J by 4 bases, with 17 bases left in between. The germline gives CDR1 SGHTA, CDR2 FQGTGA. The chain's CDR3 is CASTNGGGKYNEQFF. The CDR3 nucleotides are TGTGCCAGCACTAACGGTGGCGGGAAGTACAATGAGCAGTTCTTC.

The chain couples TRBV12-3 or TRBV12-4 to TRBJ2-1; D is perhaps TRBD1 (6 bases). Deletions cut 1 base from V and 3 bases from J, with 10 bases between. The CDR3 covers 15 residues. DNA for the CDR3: TGTGCCAGCAGTTTAGGCCCGGACAGCTACAATGAGCAGTTCTTC. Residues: CASSLGPDSYNEQFF.

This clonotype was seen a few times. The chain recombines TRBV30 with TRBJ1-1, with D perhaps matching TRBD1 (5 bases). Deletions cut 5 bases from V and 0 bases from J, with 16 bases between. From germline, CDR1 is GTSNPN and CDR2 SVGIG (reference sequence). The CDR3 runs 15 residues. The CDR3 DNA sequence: TGTGCCTGGGTCCCTTTGGGGCTGATGAACACTGAAGCTTTCTTT. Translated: CAWVPLGLMNTEAFF.

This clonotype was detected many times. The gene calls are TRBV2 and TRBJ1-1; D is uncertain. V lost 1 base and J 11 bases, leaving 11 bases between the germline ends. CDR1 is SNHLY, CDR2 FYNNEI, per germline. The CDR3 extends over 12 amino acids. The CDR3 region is CASSEGVVRAFF. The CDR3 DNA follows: TGTGCCAGCAGTGAAGGGGTGGTCCGGGCTTTCTTT.

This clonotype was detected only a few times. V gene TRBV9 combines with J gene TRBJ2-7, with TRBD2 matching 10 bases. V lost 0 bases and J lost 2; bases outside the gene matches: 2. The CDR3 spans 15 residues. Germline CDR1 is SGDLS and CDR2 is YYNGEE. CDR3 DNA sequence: TGTGCCAGCAGCGTAGAAGCGGGAGGGGCCTACGAGCAGTACTTC. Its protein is CASSVEAGGAYEQYF.

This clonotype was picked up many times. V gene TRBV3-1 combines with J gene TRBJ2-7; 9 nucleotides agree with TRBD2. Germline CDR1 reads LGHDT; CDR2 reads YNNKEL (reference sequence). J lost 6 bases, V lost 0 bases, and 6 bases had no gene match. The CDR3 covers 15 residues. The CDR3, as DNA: TGTGCCAGCAGCCAAGATGATTCGACTAGCGGCGAGCAGTACTTC. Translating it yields CASSQDDSTSGEQYF.

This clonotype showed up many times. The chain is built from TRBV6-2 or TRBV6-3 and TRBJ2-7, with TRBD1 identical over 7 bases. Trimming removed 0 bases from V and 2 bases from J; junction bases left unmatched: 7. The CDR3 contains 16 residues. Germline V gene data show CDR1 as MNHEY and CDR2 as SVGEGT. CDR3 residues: CASSYSRQGTTYEQYF. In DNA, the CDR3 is TGTGCCAGCAGTTACTCAAGACAGGGAACAACCTACGAGCAGTACTTC.

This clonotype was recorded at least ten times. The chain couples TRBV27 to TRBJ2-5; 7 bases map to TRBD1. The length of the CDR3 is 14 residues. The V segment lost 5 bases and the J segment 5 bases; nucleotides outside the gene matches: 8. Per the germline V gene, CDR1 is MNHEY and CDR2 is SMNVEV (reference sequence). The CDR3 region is CASSARQGGETQYF. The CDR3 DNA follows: TGTGCCAGCAGTGCGCGACAGGGTGGGGAGACCCAGTACTTC.

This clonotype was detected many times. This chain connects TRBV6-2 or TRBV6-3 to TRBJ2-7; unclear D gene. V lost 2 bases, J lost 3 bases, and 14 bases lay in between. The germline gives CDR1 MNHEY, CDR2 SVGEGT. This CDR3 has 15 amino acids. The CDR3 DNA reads TGTGCCAGCAGTTACAGCAACACCAGAGGCTACGAGCAGTACTTC. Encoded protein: CASSYSNTRGYEQYF.